The 32 T cell receptor beta chains below come from one sample, sequenced in a study of shared clonotypes between healthy human individuals. Assay: immunoSEQ multiplex PCR; the TCRdb copy retains only in-frame clones and omits some. Of around 1.5 million clones in the sample, nearly 99% were seen once. The sequenced sample consisted of naive CD4+ T cells sorted from blood. Subset described: CD45RA+ positively selected. The receptors were sampled from a man aged 25 to 45 in good health.

The genes are TRBV21-1 and TRBJ2-7; no check of the table's D call, TRBD1, against the DNA was made. TRBV21-1 is a pseudogene. This CDR3 has 13 amino acids. The CDR3 is CASSSDRGERQYF. CDR3 bases: TGTGCCAGCAGCAGCGACAGGGGGGAGCGGCAGTACTTC.

The chain joins TRBV28 to TRBJ2-7, with D maybe TRBD1 (6 bases). This CDR3 spans 14 amino acids. Germline CDR1 MDHEN, CDR2 SYDVKM. The V gene lost 8 bases and the J gene lost 0 bases, with 14 bases spanning the gap. CDR3 sequence: CASGVTGGSYEQYF. CDR3 sequence (DNA): TGTGCCAGCGGGGTGACAGGAGGCTCCTACGAGCAGTACTTC.

This chain links TRBV10-3 with TRBJ2-7; D uncertain. The CDR3 consists of 13 residues. The V end was cut by 7 bases, the J end by 1 base, with 11 bases between. Germline-derived CDR1 and CDR2 are ENHRY and SYGVKD. CDR3 in amino acids: CAITLNPSYEQYF. CDR3 DNA: TGTGCCATCACCCTCAACCCATCCTACGAGCAGTACTTC.

This clone was recorded only once. V gene TRBV15 combines with J gene TRBJ2-7; 7 bases line up with TRBD2. The J segment lost 0 bases and the V segment lost 0 bases, leaving 5 bases of the junction unmatched. CDR1 is LNHNV and CDR2 is YYDKDF in the germline V gene (reference sequence). The CDR3 loop spans 16 amino acids. The chain's CDR3 is CATSRDWASGSYEQYF. In nucleotides, the CDR3 is TGTGCCACCAGCAGAGATTGGGCTAGCGGCTCCTACGAGCAGTACTTC.

A single count supports this clone. The chain recombines TRBV7-2 with TRBJ2-4, with TRBD1 identical over 8 bases. CDR1 is SGHTA, CDR2 FQGNSA, per germline. Germline trimming cut 5 bases from V and 3 bases from J; bases unmatched to any gene: 6. CDR3 length equals 15 residues. The CDR3 protein is CASSQGTGGKNIQYF. The DNA for the CDR3 is TGTGCCAGCAGCCAGGGAACAGGGGGCAAAAACATTCAGTACTTC.

The chain couples TRBV7-2 to TRBJ2-5; D might be TRBD2 (5 bases). The V gene lost 4 bases and the J gene lost 2 bases, with 17 bases spanning the gap. CDR3 size: 16 residues. Per the germline V gene, CDR1 is SGHTA and CDR2 is FQGNSA. DNA of the CDR3: TGTGCCAGCAGCTCACGCGGCGGGCCCCTACAAGAGACCCAGTACTTC. It is translated as CASSSRGGPLQETQYF. The complete variable domain, with remaining parts taken from reference TRBV7-2 and TRBJ2-5, reads GAGVSQSPSNKVTEKGKDVELRCDPISGHTALYWYRQSLGQGLEFLIYFQGNSAPDKSGLPSDRFSAERTGGSVSTLTIQRTQQEDSAVYLCASSSRGGPLQETQYFGPGTRLLVL.

This sequence joins TRBV15 and TRBJ2-1, with TRBD2 matching over 7 bases. The CDR3 length is 14 residues. The germline CDR1 and CDR2 sequences are LNHNV and YYDKDF (reference sequence). V lost 8 bases to trimming and J lost 5 bases; unmatched junction nucleotides: 9. CDR3 region: CATLGTINNNEQFF. The CDR3 nucleotides are TGTGCCACCCTCGGGACTATAAACAACAATGAGCAGTTCTTC. Using reference TRBV15 and TRBJ2-1 for the parts outside the CDR3, the full variable domain is DAMVIQNPRYQVTQFGKPVTLSCSQTLNHNVMYWYQQKSSQAPKLLFHYYDKDFNNEADTPDNFQSRRPNTSFCFLDIRSPGLGDTAMYLCATLGTINNNEQFFGPGTRLTVL.

This clone was observed a single time. This chain links TRBV9 with TRBJ2-3; 8 bases align to TRBD1. Germline assignment: CDR1 SGDLS and CDR2 YYNGEE. The CDR3 extends over 15 amino acids. Germline trimming cut 7 bases from V and 2 bases from J; bases unmatched to any gene: 9. The CDR3 protein is CASSKTRGLTDTQYF. The CDR3 region has the DNA TGTGCCAGCTCGAAAACCAGGGGGCTCACAGATACGCAGTATTTT.

This chain joins TRBV11-2 and TRBJ2-2; D possibly uses TRBD1 or TRBD2 (6 bases each). From germline, CDR1 is SGHAT and CDR2 FQNNGV. Trimming stripped 5 bases from V and 0 bases from J, with 10 bases between. The CDR3 consists of 15 residues. In DNA form, the CDR3 reads TGTGCCAGCAGCCGGGGGCAGACGAACACCGGGGAGCTGTTTTTT. Amino acids: CASSRGQTNTGELFF.

The chain couples TRBV7-8 to TRBJ2-1; 10 positions match TRBD2. Germline V CDR1 and CDR2: SGHVS, FQNEAQ. The trim removed 1 base at V and 7 bases at J, leaving 4 bases unmatched. The CDR3 consists of 15 residues. CDR3 sequence: CASSLEAGGRNEQFF. CDR3 DNA: TGTGCCAGCAGCTTAGAAGCGGGGGGGCGGAATGAGCAGTTCTTC.

The V call is TRBV10-3, the J call TRBJ1-2, with 7 nucleotides matching TRBD1. The junction had 10 bases not matched to a gene; V was cut back by 5 bases and J by 4 bases. Germline CDR1 reads ENHRY; CDR2 reads SYGVKD. The CDR3 loop spans 15 amino acids. The CDR3 protein is CAISTRQGVGYGYTF. Here the CDR3 DNA reads TGTGCCATCAGTACGAGACAGGGTGTTGGCTATGGCTACACCTTC.

The genes are TRBV7-3 and TRBJ1-2; 7 bases align to TRBD1. V shed 5 bases, J shed 4 bases, and the junction held 4 bases outside the gene matches. CDR1 and CDR2 (germline): SGHTA, FQGTGA. The CDR3 is made up of 13 amino acids. CDR3 in amino acids: CASSTRDSYGYTF. As DNA, the CDR3 is TGTGCCAGCAGCACCAGGGACAGCTATGGCTACACCTTC.

This clone appeared a single time. The chain combines TRBV5-4 with TRBJ1-1; tentatively, D is TRBD1 (6 bases). The germline V and J ends were trimmed by 4 bases and 3 bases, with 19 bases remaining between them. In germline, CDR1 is SGHNT, CDR2 YYREEE (reference sequence). The CDR3 is made up of 16 amino acids. CDR3 loop: CASSLPRRGRDTEAFF. CDR3 bases: TGTGCCAGCAGCCTGCCGCGCAGGGGAAGAGACACTGAAGCTTTCTTT.

The gene calls are TRBV9 and TRBJ2-7; no definite D call. Trimming shortened V by 0 bases and J by 0 bases, and 10 bases separated the two germline ends. Looked up from germline, CDR1 is SGDLS and CDR2 is YYNGEE. This CDR3 is 15 amino acids long. The CDR3 spells CASSVAPVTSYEQYF. The CDR3 DNA reads as TGTGCCAGCAGCGTAGCCCCTGTTACCTCCTACGAGCAGTACTTC.

The chain couples TRBV30 to TRBJ2-6; D call uncertain. CDR3 length: 11 residues. V was clipped by 5 bases and J by 7 bases, with 6 bases between them. CDR1 GTSNPN and CDR2 SVGIG come from the germline V gene (reference sequence). The CDR3 is CAWGLANVLTF. The CDR3 DNA follows: TGTGCCTGGGGTCTTGCCAACGTCCTGACTTTC.

The chain has TRBV18 and TRBJ1-2; possible D gene TRBD1, 6 bases. Trimming cost V 3 bases and J 7 bases, with 9 bases left between them. Germline V lookup: CDR1 KGHSH, CDR2 LQKENI. This CDR3 is 12 amino acids long. CDR3 bases: TGTGCCAGCTCACCCCGGGACACTGGCTACACCTTC. This gives the protein CASSPRDTGYTF.

The J gene is TRBJ2-7, the V gene TRBV19; possibly TRBD2 for D (6 bases). With 3 bases removed from V and 3 bases from J, the gap between germline ends came to 12 bases. The CDR3 is made up of 14 amino acids. Per germline, CDR1 LNHDA and CDR2 SQIVND (reference sequence). The CDR3 bases are TGTGCCAGTAGTATCGTAGCGGAGGGCTACGAGCAGTACTTC. This translates into CASSIVAEGYEQYF.

The chain is built from TRBV10-1 and TRBJ2-3; D remains unclear. The length of the CDR3 is 14 residues. V was clipped by 2 bases and J by 4 bases, with 10 bases between them. Per the germline V gene, CDR1 is WNHNN and CDR2 is SYGVQD (reference sequence). The CDR3 nucleotides are TGCGCCAGCAGTGAGGCTCGTATGGCAGATACGCAGTATTTT. This sequence encodes CASSEARMADTQYF.

V and J are TRBV14 and TRBJ2-7; no firm D call. The CDR3 spans 12 residues. Germline V gene sequence: CDR1 SGHDN, CDR2 FVKESK. The V gene lost 1 base and the J gene lost 7 bases, with 8 bases spanning the gap. The CDR3 here is CASSQAATEQYF. CDR3 DNA: TGTGCCAGCAGCCAAGCGGCGACGGAGCAGTACTTC.

This clone appeared once. The chain has TRBV10-3 and TRBJ2-7; D may be TRBD2 (6 bases). Germline values: CDR1 ENHRY, CDR2 SYGVKD. V lost 11 bases and J 12 bases, leaving 20 bases between the germline ends. This CDR3 region has 11 residues. The CDR3 bases are TGTGCCGTCTGGGGACTCCTTGGTCTGTACTTC. As protein: CAVWGLLGLYF.

The V call is TRBV27, the J call TRBJ2-2; no clear D. Germline CDR1 reads MNHEY; CDR2 reads SMNVEV (reference sequence). Trimming removed 1 base at V and 3 bases at J, with 6 bases between. The CDR3 is 14 residues long. The CDR3 is CASSLLRDTGELFF. The CDR3 nucleotides read TGTGCCAGCAGTTTATTACGGGACACCGGGGAGCTGTTTTTT.

The chain couples TRBV6-1 to TRBJ1-1; 9 nucleotides match TRBD1. The CDR3 covers 12 residues. Germline V CDR1 and CDR2: MNHNS, SASEGT. The V gene end was trimmed by 6 bases and the J gene end by 10 bases; junction bases not matched to a gene: 6. The CDR3 loop reads CASRRQGEVAFF. The DNA of the CDR3 is TGTGCCAGCAGGCGACAGGGGGAAGTAGCTTTCTTT.

The chain is built from TRBV10-1 and TRBJ2-3, with 7 bases fitting TRBD2. The germline gives CDR1 WNHNN, CDR2 SYGVQD (reference sequence). CDR3 length equals 15 residues. The trim removed 6 bases at V and 2 bases at J, leaving 8 bases unmatched. For the CDR3, the DNA is TGCGCCAGCAGCCCCGGGAGGCTGTCCACAGATACGCAGTATTTT. This translates into CASSPGRLSTDTQYF.

The gene calls are TRBV28 and TRBJ1-5; no clear D. Germline V gives CDR1 MDHEN, CDR2 SYDVKM. This CDR3 is 12 amino acids long. The V end was cut by 2 bases, the J end by 4 bases, with 3 bases between. CDR3 coding DNA: TGTGCCAGCAGTTTAAAGAATCAGCCCCAGCATTTT. As protein: CASSLKNQPQHF.

This clone showed up just once. The rearrangement links TRBV29-1 to TRBJ1-4; TRBD1 might be the D (5 bases). Trimming took 3 bases from V and 0 from J, leaving 5 bases between them. CDR3 length equals 13 residues. Germline loops: CDR1 SQVTM, CDR2 ANQGSEA. The CDR3, as DNA: TGCAGCGTTGAGGGGCCAACTAATGAAAAACTGTTTTTT. It translates to CSVEGPTNEKLFF.

This clone was recorded only once. This chain uses TRBV9 with TRBJ2-3, with 9 bases matching TRBD2. CDR3 size: 17 residues. V shed 3 bases, J shed 4 bases, and the junction held 12 bases outside the gene matches. Germline CDR1 SGDLS, CDR2 YYNGEE. For the CDR3, the DNA is TGTGCCAGCAGCGCTTACCTAGCGGGACAAGTCCCAGATACGCAGTATTTT. Amino acid sequence: CASSAYLAGQVPDTQYF.

The chain uses TRBV10-1 and TRBJ2-7; no definite D call. The V gene lost 3 bases and the J gene lost 2 bases, with 11 bases spanning the gap. CDR1 WNHNN and CDR2 SYGVQD come from the germline V gene (reference sequence). The CDR3 has 14 residues. DNA of the CDR3: TGCGCCAGCAGTGAATCCGATTACCCCTACGAGCAGTACTTC. Translating it yields CASSESDYPYEQYF.

The chain carries TRBV11-2 and TRBJ1-3; D gene unclear. Germline CDR1 SGHAT, CDR2 FQNNGV. V shed 5 bases and J shed 6 bases, with 14 bases lying between them. The CDR3 runs to 14 residues. CDR3 in amino acids: CASSPPREENTIYF. CDR3 DNA: TGTGCCAGCAGCCCTCCTAGGGAGGAAAACACCATATATTTT.

The J gene is TRBJ2-7, the V gene TRBV5-4; tentatively, D is TRBD2 (6 bases). Germline CDR1 is SGHNT and CDR2 is YYREEE (reference sequence). The ends were cut back, 1 base at V and 5 bases at J, with 10 bases in the middle. The CDR3 consists of 13 residues. The CDR3 DNA sequence: TGTGCCAGCAGCTTGACCCAGCGGGACGAGCAGTACTTC. Residues: CASSLTQRDEQYF.

The chain recombines TRBV27 with TRBJ2-7, with 7 bases identical to TRBD1. The CDR3 is 14 amino acids. The ends lost 6 bases at V and 2 bases at J; junction bases unmatched: 7. The germline V gene has CDR1 MNHEY and CDR2 SMNVEV (reference sequence). The CDR3 nucleotides read TGTGCCAGCAGAATCCGGGACAGAGCCTACGAGCAGTACTTC. Protein: CASRIRDRAYEQYF.

The genes are TRBV10-3 and TRBJ1-1; D unresolved. The CDR3 spans 12 residues. Germline CDR1 reads ENHRY; CDR2 reads SYGVKD. V lost 11 bases, J lost 0 bases, and 10 bases lay in between. This CDR3 reads CAASAMNTEAFF. Here the CDR3 DNA reads TGTGCCGCCTCGGCCATGAACACTGAAGCTTTCTTT.

The genes are TRBV27 and TRBJ2-5, with TRBD2 matching 12 bases. CDR1 and CDR2 from the germline V gene are MNHEY and SMNVEV (reference sequence). The V gene end was trimmed by 6 bases and the J gene end by 7 bases; junction bases not matched to a gene: 15. CDR3 length: 17 residues. CDR3 region: CASRGVQTSGSWGTQYF. For the CDR3, the DNA is TGTGCCAGCAGAGGAGTCCAGACTAGCGGGAGTTGGGGGACCCAGTACTTC.